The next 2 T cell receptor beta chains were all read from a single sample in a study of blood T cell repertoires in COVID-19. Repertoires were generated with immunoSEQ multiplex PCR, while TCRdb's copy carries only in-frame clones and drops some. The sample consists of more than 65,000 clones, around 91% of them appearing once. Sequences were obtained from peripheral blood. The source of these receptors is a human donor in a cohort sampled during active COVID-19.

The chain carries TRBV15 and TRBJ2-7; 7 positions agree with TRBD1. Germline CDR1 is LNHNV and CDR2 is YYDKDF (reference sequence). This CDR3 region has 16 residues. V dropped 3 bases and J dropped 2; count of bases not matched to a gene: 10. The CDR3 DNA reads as TGTGCCACCAGCAGTGATCGGACAGGCCCAACCTACGAGCAGTACTTC. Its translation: CATSSDRTGPTYEQYF.

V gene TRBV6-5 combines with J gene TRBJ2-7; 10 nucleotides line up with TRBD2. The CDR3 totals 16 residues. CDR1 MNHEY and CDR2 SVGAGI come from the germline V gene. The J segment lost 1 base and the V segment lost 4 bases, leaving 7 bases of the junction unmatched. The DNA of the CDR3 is TGTGCCAGCAGTTCTAGCGGGGGCTACGTGTCCTACGAGCAGTACTTC. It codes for CASSSSGGYVSYEQYF.